These T cell receptor beta chains were read from a single sample in a study of T-cell memory formation after mild COVID-19. MiXCR, applied by TCRdb to the 5' RACE reads, yields one record per CDR3 protein. The table has 350,000 to 450,000 distinct CDR3 sequences, 20% to 25% seen once; the top ten hold about 10%. The specimen was PBMCs or a T cell subset sorted from them (not recorded which). The receptors were sampled from an adult woman who had mild COVID-19 (a few samples of this study predate the infection). Cell type and time point are not known. Each CDR3 is given with its conserved first and last residue. The order of the fields is J gene, V gene, D gene, clone size, CDR3 length, CDR3 protein, CDR3 DNA. D genes are given only for firm matches. A clone size is listed for some rows: how often the clone was seen (once, few, many), or a class if it is expanded.

j_call: TRBJ2-2
v_call: TRBV7-6
d_call: NA
clone_size: NA
cdr3_length: 15
cdr3_aa: CASSFDPGDLGELFF
cdr3_nt: TGTGCCAGCAGCTTCGATCCGGGAGACCTCGGGGAGCTGTTTTTT

j_call: TRBJ2-2
v_call: TRBV7-8
d_call: TRBD2
clone_size: NA
cdr3_length: 16
cdr3_aa: CASSRTSGSLAGELFF
cdr3_nt: TGTGCCAGCAGCCGAACTAGCGGGAGTTTGGCCGGGGAGCTGTTTTTT

j_call: TRBJ2-3
v_call: TRBV5-6
d_call: TRBD2
clone_size: many
cdr3_length: 14
cdr3_aa: CASSPSGGTDTQYF
cdr3_nt: TGTGCCAGCAGTCCTAGCGGGGGCACAGATACGCAGTATTTT

j_call: TRBJ2-4
v_call: TRBV9
d_call: TRBD1
clone_size: NA
cdr3_length: 20
cdr3_aa: CASSAQPRGRGDRAKNIQYF
cdr3_nt: TGTGCCAGCAGCGCCCAACCCAGGGGGCGAGGGGATAGAGCCAAAAACATTCAGTACTTC

j_call: TRBJ1-2
v_call: TRBV12-3/TRBV12-4
d_call: NA
clone_size: few
cdr3_length: 12
cdr3_aa: CASSLGIYGYTF
cdr3_nt: TGTGCCAGCAGTTTAGGCATCTATGGCTACACCTTC

j_call: TRBJ2-1
v_call: TRBV6-2/TRBV6-3
d_call: TRBD2
clone_size: few
cdr3_length: 15
cdr3_aa: CASLQSGRRGNEQFF
cdr3_nt: TGTGCCAGCTTGCAGAGCGGGAGAAGAGGAAATGAGCAGTTCTTC

j_call: TRBJ2-1
v_call: TRBV5-1
d_call: NA
clone_size: NA
cdr3_length: 15
cdr3_aa: CASSWQGGLYNEQFF
cdr3_nt: TGCGCCAGCAGCTGGCAGGGGGGGTTATACAATGAGCAGTTCTTC

j_call: TRBJ2-6
v_call: TRBV9
d_call: NA
clone_size: NA
cdr3_length: 18
cdr3_aa: CASSVEVGGSSGANVLTF
cdr3_nt: TGTGCCAGCAGCGTAGAGGTTGGGGGCAGCTCTGGGGCCAACGTCCTGACTTTC

j_call: TRBJ2-7
v_call: TRBV12-3/TRBV12-4
d_call: NA
clone_size: NA
cdr3_length: 15
cdr3_aa: CASSFPGRGSREQYF
cdr3_nt: TGTGCCAGCAGTTTTCCAGGCAGGGGAAGTCGCGAGCAGTACTTC

j_call: TRBJ1-5
v_call: TRBV3-1
d_call: NA
clone_size: NA
cdr3_length: 18
cdr3_aa: CASSQDLGGLRGNQPQHF
cdr3_nt: TGTGCCAGCAGCCAAGATCTAGGCGGGCTCCGGGGCAATCAGCCCCAGCATTTT

j_call: TRBJ1-4
v_call: TRBV7-9
d_call: TRBD1
clone_size: once
cdr3_length: 17
cdr3_aa: CASSLGPDRVGNEKLFF
cdr3_nt: TGTGCCAGCAGCTTAGGACCTGACAGGGTCGGAAATGAAAAACTGTTTTTT

j_call: TRBJ2-3
v_call: TRBV4-1
d_call: TRBD2
clone_size: NA
cdr3_length: 17
cdr3_aa: CASSPQLAGSDTDTQYF
cdr3_nt: TGCGCCAGCAGCCCGCAACTAGCGGGGTCCGACACAGATACGCAGTATTTT

j_call: TRBJ2-2
v_call: TRBV4-3
d_call: NA
clone_size: NA
cdr3_length: 15
cdr3_aa: CASSQTSTRTGELFF
cdr3_nt: TGCGCCAGCAGCCAAACCTCGACTAGAACCGGGGAGCTGTTTTTT

j_call: TRBJ2-2
v_call: TRBV6-1
d_call: NA
clone_size: few
cdr3_length: 14
cdr3_aa: CASSEARPTGELFF
cdr3_nt: TGTGCCAGCAGTGAAGCCCGACCGACCGGGGAGCTGTTTTTT

j_call: TRBJ2-1
v_call: TRBV20-1
d_call: TRBD2
clone_size: NA
cdr3_length: 15
cdr3_aa: CSARVGGGTYNEQFF
cdr3_nt: TGCAGTGCTAGAGTCGGCGGGGGGACCTACAATGAGCAGTTCTTC

j_call: TRBJ2-7
v_call: TRBV4-1
d_call: TRBD1
clone_size: few
cdr3_length: 15
cdr3_aa: CASSHERTGPYEQYF
cdr3_nt: TGCGCCAGCAGCCATGAGAGGACAGGCCCCTACGAGCAGTACTTC

j_call: TRBJ2-7
v_call: TRBV7-2
d_call: NA
clone_size: few
cdr3_length: 14
cdr3_aa: CASSPSGVSYEQYF
cdr3_nt: TGTGCCAGCAGCCCATCGGGGGTTTCCTACGAGCAGTACTTC